These 27 T cell receptor beta chains were all obtained from the same sample, sequenced in a study of T cells in Graves' hyperthyroidism and ophthalmopathy. Amplified TCR beta CDR3 regions derived from RNA transcripts. Using the HTBI primer set, a first-round RT-PCR was run on the TCR CDR3. MiXCR was run by TCRdb on the multiplex PCR reads, yielding one entry per CDR3 protein. Here the sample spans approximately 420,000 distinct CDR3 sequences, roughly an eighth being singletons. Sequenced material: blood. The receptors here all came from a woman aged 18-29 years with Graves' hyperthyroidism.

This clonotype was detected ten times or more. CDR3 sequence (DNA): TGTGCCAGCAGCCCTGGACGGCAGAATCAGCCCCAGCATTTT. This codes for CASSPGRQNQPQHF. The chain uses TRBV7-8 and TRBJ1-5; no firm D call. The CDR3 consists of 14 residues. V was cut by 5 bases and J by 4 bases, with 12 bases left in between. Germline V lookup: CDR1 SGHVS, CDR2 FQNEAQ.

This clonotype appeared once. V usage is TRBV6-2 or TRBV6-3 and J usage is TRBJ2-7; TRBD2 agrees at 9 bases. Looked up from germline, CDR1 is MNHEY and CDR2 is SVGEGT. This CDR3 contains 16 residues. V dropped 5 bases and J dropped 2; count of bases not matched to a gene: 10. CDR3 nucleotide sequence: TGTGCCAGCAGTGTAACCGGGACTAGCAGAGCCTACGAGCAGTACTTC. Translated, it gives CASSVTGTSRAYEQYF.

This clonotype was found a few times. The chain uses TRBV5-1 and TRBJ1-4, with 10 bases that match TRBD1. Germline CDR1 SGHRS, CDR2 YFSETQ. The CDR3 has 15 amino acids. With 4 bases clipped from V and 8 bases from J, the junction kept 8 bases outside the gene matches. CDR3 DNA: TGCGCCAGCAGCGACCGGGACAGGGGAAGGGAAAAACTGTTTTTT. It translates to CASSDRDRGREKLFF.

This clonotype appeared many times. V gene TRBV28 combines with J gene TRBJ1-1, with a weak D call TRBD1 (6 bases). The CDR3 loop spans 16 amino acids. The germline V gene encodes CDR1 MDHEN and CDR2 SYDVKM. Trimming cost V 4 bases and J 0 bases, with 15 bases left between them. This CDR3 reads CASSSLGGPMNTEAFF. In DNA, the CDR3 is TGTGCCAGCAGTTCCCTGGGGGGCCCTATGAACACTGAAGCTTTCTTT.

The chain couples TRBV12-3 or TRBV12-4 to TRBJ2-2, with 8 bases matching TRBD2. The CDR3 contains 16 residues. V was clipped by 5 bases and J by 2 bases; unmatched bases: 7. CDR3 nucleotide sequence: TGTGCCAGCAGTAAGGTTGCGGGAGGCAACACCGGGGAGCTGTTTTTT. Amino acid sequence: CASSKVAGGNTGELFF.

This clonotype was recorded at least ten times. The V call is TRBV12-3 or TRBV12-4, the J call TRBJ2-5; no clear D gene. The CDR3 spans 14 residues. The V end lost 0 bases, the J end lost 5 bases, and 10 bases lay between the germline ends. This CDR3 reads CASSLAIRKETQYF. CDR3 sequence (DNA): TGTGCCAGCAGTTTAGCGATAAGGAAGGAGACCCAGTACTTC.

This clonotype was counted a few times. The chain recombines TRBV6-1 with TRBJ1-5; D ambiguous. The CDR3 consists of 13 residues. The germline V and J ends were trimmed by 5 bases and 3 bases, with 8 bases remaining between them. Germline CDR1 MNHNS, CDR2 SASEGT. Here the CDR3 reads CASSNGVNQPQHF. CDR3 DNA: TGTGCCAGCAGTAATGGGGTCAATCAGCCCCAGCATTTT.

V usage is TRBV6-6 and J usage is TRBJ1-6; D not certain. Trimming pared 2 bases from V and 12 bases from J, leaving 8 bases between. This CDR3 region has 12 residues. From germline, CDR1 is MNHNY and CDR2 SVGAGI (reference sequence). The CDR3 spells CASSYREGPLHF. In nucleotides, the CDR3 is TGTGCCAGCAGTTACAGGGAAGGACCCCTCCACTTT.

This clonotype has ten or more counts. The V and J genes are TRBV6-2 or TRBV6-3 and TRBJ2-7, with D tentatively TRBD1 (6 bases). The ends were cut back, 7 bases at V and 2 bases at J, with 18 bases in the middle. The CDR3 covers 15 residues. Looked up from germline, CDR1 is MNHEY and CDR2 is SVGEGT. The CDR3 coding sequence is TGTGCCAGCAATCCATTCCGGGACACTACCTACGAGCAGTACTTC. Encoded protein: CASNPFRDTTYEQYF.

V gene TRBV20-1 combines with J gene TRBJ1-1, with D maybe TRBD1 (5 bases). The CDR3 loop spans 13 amino acids. Between the trimmed V and J ends, which lost 5 bases and 0 bases, there was a span of 10 bases. The germline V gene has CDR1 DFQATT and CDR2 SNEGSKA (reference sequence). The CDR3 reads CSAPGRLNTEAFF. DNA for the CDR3: TGCAGTGCTCCGGGACGCTTGAACACTGAAGCTTTCTTT.

This clonotype was recorded at least ten times. The chain has TRBV6-1 and TRBJ2-1; D unresolved. The CDR3 is 11 amino acids. CDR1 MNHNS and CDR2 SASEGT come from the germline V gene. Trimming removed 6 bases at V and 14 bases at J, with 14 bases between. For the CDR3, the DNA is TGTGCCAGCAGCGTGGGAAACCCAAAGTTCTTC. Translating it yields CASSVGNPKFF.

This clonotype turned up a few times. The chain recombines TRBV2 with TRBJ2-2, with D uncertain. The germline V gene encodes CDR1 SNHLY and CDR2 FYNNEI. The CDR3 extends over 14 amino acids. V lost 3 bases and J lost 1, with 6 bases in between. This chain's CDR3 is CASSEKRNTGELFF. CDR3 coding DNA: TGTGCCAGCAGTGAGAAGCGGAACACCGGGGAGCTGTTTTTT.

There are many counts of this clonotype. This chain connects TRBV11-2 to TRBJ2-7, with a weak D call TRBD2 (6 bases). The CDR3 is made up of 12 amino acids. From germline, CDR1 is SGHAT and CDR2 FQNNGV. V gave up 1 base and J gave up 9 bases, with 10 bases separating them. CDR3 DNA sequence: TGTGCCAGCAGCTTAGGTGGGGGAGGGCAGTACTTC. The encoded protein is CASSLGGGGQYF.

This clonotype has ten or more counts. The chain recombines TRBV12-3 or TRBV12-4 with TRBJ2-2, with 9 bases aligning to TRBD2. The CDR3 totals 15 residues. V was clipped by 6 bases and J by 5 bases; unmatched bases: 7. Written as DNA, the CDR3 is TGTGCCAGCAGAATAGCGGGAGTTGGAACCGGGGAGCTGTTTTTT. Protein product: CASRIAGVGTGELFF.

This clonotype was found many times. The gene calls are TRBV30 and TRBJ2-7; 7 bases are shared with TRBD1. V gave up 3 bases and J gave up 5 bases; unmatched junction bases: 7. Per the germline V gene, CDR1 is GTSNPN and CDR2 is SVGIG (reference sequence). The CDR3 consists of 13 residues. The CDR3 sequence: CAWRMAGGHEQYF. The DNA for the CDR3 is TGTGCCTGGAGGATGGCAGGGGGTCACGAGCAGTACTTC.

This clonotype was found many times. This sequence joins TRBV30 and TRBJ1-2, with a tentative D call TRBD1 (6 bases). The CDR3 is made up of 15 amino acids. V was clipped by 0 bases and J by 4 bases, with 15 bases between them. Germline V lookup: CDR1 GTSNPN, CDR2 SVGIG (reference sequence). The CDR3 DNA sequence: TGTGCCTGGAGTGTACTGAGGGGGAACCGCTATGGCTACACCTTC. This translates into CAWSVLRGNRYGYTF.

This clonotype was seen at least ten times. V usage is TRBV9 and J usage is TRBJ2-1; 9 nucleotides agree with TRBD2. Germline loops: CDR1 SGDLS, CDR2 YYNGEE. Losses at the gene ends were 1 base for V and 4 bases for J; bases not matched to a gene: 21. The CDR3 covers 21 residues. The CDR3: CASSVTLASGSSGNPYNEQFF. The CDR3 coding sequence is TGTGCCAGCAGCGTAACCCTAGCCTCGGGGTCTAGCGGGAACCCTTACAATGAGCAGTTCTTC.

As regards this clonotype: Given a much more abundant clone one base away, this may be a read error. The rearrangement joins TRBV6-2 or TRBV6-3 to TRBJ1-1; D unclear. V lost 8 bases and J 7 bases, leaving 20 bases between the germline ends. This CDR3 is built from 14 residues. From germline, CDR1 is MNHEY and CDR2 SVGEGT. In DNA form, the CDR3 reads TGTGCCAGCGGTGGCCAGACGGAGGGCGGTGAAGCTTTCTTT. Translated: CASGGQTEGGEAFF.

V usage is TRBV9 and J usage is TRBJ2-1; 13 bases agree with TRBD2. The V and J ends lost 6 bases and 0 bases, in that order; junction bases with no gene match: 12. Germline assignment: CDR1 SGDLS and CDR2 YYNGEE. The length of the CDR3 is 19 residues. Written as DNA, the CDR3 is TGTGCCAGCAAAATCCCGGGACTAGCGGGATCGAGCTCCTACAATGAGCAGTTCTTC. This sequence encodes CASKIPGLAGSSSYNEQFF.

This clonotype was seen many times. V and J are TRBV4-2 and TRBJ2-1; a weak D match, TRBD2 (6 bases). The CDR3 totals 14 residues. CDR1 is LGHNA and CDR2 is YNFKEQ in the germline V gene. Deletions cut 5 bases from V and 1 base from J, with 9 bases between. The CDR3 spells CASSSGTSYNEQFF. The DNA of the CDR3 is TGTGCCAGCAGCTCCGGGACTTCCTACAATGAGCAGTTCTTC.

This clonotype was observed a single time. The CDR3 sequence is CASSSTSGDQETQYF. CDR3 DNA sequence: TGTGCCAGCAGCTCAACTAGCGGGGATCAAGAGACCCAGTACTTC. This chain connects TRBV11-2 to TRBJ2-5; 10 bases agree with TRBD2. There are 15 residues in the CDR3. CDR1 SGHAT and CDR2 FQNNGV come from the germline V gene. The junction had 4 bases not matched to a gene; V was cut back by 4 bases and J by 2 bases.

V and J are TRBV3-1 and TRBJ2-2; 8 nucleotides agree with TRBD1. V shed 1 base and J 0 bases; nucleotides not matched to a gene: 4. The CDR3 runs to 17 residues. Germline loops: CDR1 LGHDT, CDR2 YNNKEL (reference sequence). Here the CDR3 DNA reads TGTGCCAGCAGCCAAGTCGGACAGGGCGCGAACACCGGGGAGCTGTTTTTT. Translating gives CASSQVGQGANTGELFF.

The sample holds many counts of this clonotype. The DNA for the CDR3 is TGTGCCAGGGGACAGGGGGCGACAGATACGCAGTATTTT. Amino acid sequence: CARGQGATDTQYF. This sequence joins TRBV2 and TRBJ2-3; 12 bases match TRBD1. The ends lost 9 bases at V and 3 bases at J; junction bases unmatched: 1. This CDR3 is 13 amino acids long. Germline CDR1 is SNHLY and CDR2 is FYNNEI.

This clonotype was counted ten times or more. V gene TRBV20-1 combines with J gene TRBJ1-1, with 8 positions matching TRBD1. This CDR3 comprises 12 residues. J gave up 3 bases and V 8 bases, and 5 bases lay outside the gene matches. CDR1 is DFQATT, CDR2 SNEGSKA, per germline (reference sequence). The CDR3 nucleotides read TGCAGTTACGACAGGGGAGACACTGAAGCTTTCTTT. Protein: CSYDRGDTEAFF.

The sample holds one count of this clonotype. The chain uses TRBV28 and TRBJ2-5; D ambiguous. The CDR3 totals 13 residues. CDR1 and CDR2 (germline): MDHEN, SYDVKM. V gave up 3 bases and J gave up 3 bases, with 8 bases separating them. CDR3 in DNA: TGTGCCAGCAGTTTCCCCTTGAAAGAGACCCAGTACTTC. Translated, it gives CASSFPLKETQYF.

A few counts support this clonotype. This chain connects TRBV15 to TRBJ2-7; TRBD1 might be the D (6 bases). This CDR3 region has 14 residues. V lost 0 bases and J 7 bases, leaving 13 bases between the germline ends. The germline CDR1 and CDR2 sequences are LNHNV and YYDKDF (reference sequence). CDR3 DNA sequence: TGTGCCACCAGCAGAGATTCAGGGGAGAGGGAGCAGTACTTC. It translates to CATSRDSGEREQYF.

The V call is TRBV12-3 or TRBV12-4, the J call TRBJ1-6; tentative D call: TRBD1 (5 bases). V dropped 6 bases and J dropped 7 bases, with 10 bases sitting between them. The CDR3 covers 13 residues. CDR3 amino acids: CASRTNRNSPLHF. CDR3 DNA: TGTGCCAGCAGGACGAACAGGAATTCACCCCTCCACTTT.